These T cell receptor beta chains were read from a single sample in a study of blood T cell repertoires in COVID-19. This table comes from immunoSEQ multiplex PCR, and its TCRdb copy is limited to in-frame clones, with some not included. The sample has 300,000 or so clones; about nine tenths are singletons. The sample was PBMCs or T cells enriched from blood (not recorded which). Source of these receptors: a young woman who had recovered from COVID-19. The CDR3 runs from the conserved cysteine through the conserved F or W. The D gene is left open where the match is weak. Some rows mark clone size as missing; the rest say once, few, many or name a class of expanded clone.

d_call: TRBD1; v_call: TRBV30; cdr3_length: 16; clone_size: NA; j_call: TRBJ1-2; cdr3_aa: CAWSAPPATGDVGYTF; cdr3_nt: TGTGCCTGGAGTGCACCCCCCGCGACAGGGGACGTCGGCTACACCTTC
d_call: TRBD2; v_call: TRBV4-1; cdr3_length: 15; clone_size: NA; j_call: TRBJ2-5; cdr3_aa: CASSLGLAGGETQYF; cdr3_nt: TGCGCCAGCAGCCTAGGACTAGCGGGAGGAGAGACCCAGTACTTC
d_call: TRBD2; v_call: TRBV18; cdr3_length: 15; clone_size: once; j_call: TRBJ2-3; cdr3_aa: CASSRTSGGSDTQYF; cdr3_nt: TGTGCCAGCTCACGGACTAGCGGGGGCTCAGATACGCAGTATTTT
d_call: TRBD1; v_call: TRBV5-8; cdr3_length: 15; clone_size: NA; j_call: TRBJ2-1; cdr3_aa: CASSSGTGARDEQFF; cdr3_nt: TGTGCCAGCAGCTCCGGGACAGGGGCCCGTGATGAGCAGTTCTTC
d_call: TRBD2; v_call: TRBV30; cdr3_length: 15; clone_size: NA; j_call: TRBJ2-5; cdr3_aa: CAWATGTSSQETQYF; cdr3_nt: TGTGCCTGGGCAACAGGGACTAGCAGCCAAGAGACCCAGTACTTC
d_call: TRBD1; v_call: TRBV29-1; cdr3_length: 11; clone_size: NA; j_call: TRBJ1-1; cdr3_aa: CSVDGQGASFF; cdr3_nt: TGCAGCGTTGACGGCCAGGGGGCGTCTTTCTTT
d_call: TRBD1; v_call: TRBV14; cdr3_length: 16; clone_size: NA; j_call: TRBJ1-3; cdr3_aa: CASSQVQGAEGNTIYF; cdr3_nt: TGTGCCAGCAGCCAAGTTCAGGGGGCGGAAGGAAACACCATATATTTT
d_call: NA; v_call: TRBV28; cdr3_length: 18; clone_size: NA; j_call: TRBJ1-4; cdr3_aa: CASSLWLRVSVSNEKLFF; cdr3_nt: TGTGCCAGCAGTTTATGGCTCCGTGTATCGGTCTCTAATGAAAAACTGTTTTTT
d_call: NA; v_call: TRBV9; cdr3_length: 13; clone_size: NA; j_call: TRBJ1-5; cdr3_aa: CASSPSSNQPQHF; cdr3_nt: TGTGCCAGCAGCCCCTCTAGCAATCAGCCCCAGCATTTT
d_call: TRBD1; v_call: TRBV28; cdr3_length: 15; clone_size: NA; j_call: TRBJ2-5; cdr3_aa: CASSWDRGLGETQYF; cdr3_nt: TGTGCCAGCAGTTGGGACAGGGGCTTAGGAGAGACCCAGTACTTC
d_call: TRBD1; v_call: TRBV9; cdr3_length: 15; clone_size: NA; j_call: TRBJ1-5; cdr3_aa: CASGIEGQINQPQHF; cdr3_nt: TGTGCCAGCGGAATTGAGGGACAGATCAATCAGCCCCAGCATTTT
d_call: NA; v_call: TRBV19; cdr3_length: 13; clone_size: NA; j_call: TRBJ1-1; cdr3_aa: CASSIPRGTEAFF; cdr3_nt: TGTGCCAGTAGTATTCCCAGGGGAACTGAAGCTTTCTTT
d_call: NA; v_call: TRBV6-5; cdr3_length: 14; clone_size: NA; j_call: TRBJ1-3; cdr3_aa: CASGDWGDGNTIYF; cdr3_nt: TGTGCCAGCGGGGACTGGGGCGACGGAAACACCATATATTTT
d_call: NA; v_call: TRBV9; cdr3_length: 15; clone_size: few; j_call: TRBJ1-1; cdr3_aa: CASSVSGSLGTEAFF; cdr3_nt: TGTGCCAGCAGCGTATCAGGATCATTAGGAACTGAAGCTTTCTTT
d_call: TRBD1; v_call: TRBV15; cdr3_length: 14; clone_size: NA; j_call: TRBJ1-4; cdr3_aa: CATSSDDRVEKLFF; cdr3_nt: TGTGCCACCAGCAGTGACGACAGGGTTGAAAAACTGTTTTTT
d_call: NA; v_call: TRBV3-1/TRBV3-2; cdr3_length: 13; clone_size: NA; j_call: TRBJ2-7; cdr3_aa: CASSQQAPYEQYF; cdr3_nt: TGTGCCAGCAGCCAACAGGCCCCCTACGAGCAGTACTTC
d_call: NA; v_call: TRBV2; cdr3_length: 13; clone_size: NA; j_call: TRBJ2-2; cdr3_aa: CASTPVHGGELFF; cdr3_nt: TGTGCCAGCACACCGGTCCACGGCGGGGAGCTGTTTTTT
d_call: TRBD1; v_call: TRBV10-3; cdr3_length: 16; clone_size: NA; j_call: TRBJ1-2; cdr3_aa: CAISETQAQGVYGYTF; cdr3_nt: TGTGCCATCAGTGAAACCCAGGCCCAGGGGGTTTATGGCTACACCTTC
d_call: TRBD1; v_call: TRBV5-6; cdr3_length: 16; clone_size: NA; j_call: TRBJ1-1; cdr3_aa: CASSLVRTGGDTEAFF; cdr3_nt: TGTGCCAGCAGCTTGGTCCGGACAGGGGGGGACACTGAAGCTTTCTTT
d_call: NA; v_call: TRBV27; cdr3_length: 14; clone_size: NA; j_call: TRBJ1-2; cdr3_aa: CASSLAAGPYGYTF; cdr3_nt: TGTGCCAGCAGTTTAGCGGCAGGGCCCTATGGCTACACCTTC
d_call: TRBD1; v_call: TRBV28; cdr3_length: 13; clone_size: NA; j_call: TRBJ1-1; cdr3_aa: CASRRTGGSEAFF; cdr3_nt: TGTGCCAGCAGGAGGACAGGGGGCTCTGAAGCTTTCTTT
d_call: TRBD1; v_call: TRBV18; cdr3_length: 15; clone_size: NA; j_call: TRBJ2-7; cdr3_aa: CASSPRRGITYEQYF; cdr3_nt: TGTGCCAGCTCACCACGCAGGGGGATAACCTACGAGCAGTACTTC
d_call: NA; v_call: TRBV11-2; cdr3_length: 11; clone_size: NA; j_call: TRBJ2-1; cdr3_aa: CASSRRGEQFF; cdr3_nt: TGTGCCAGCAGCAGAAGAGGTGAGCAGTTCTTC
d_call: TRBD1; v_call: TRBV4-1; cdr3_length: 16; clone_size: few; j_call: TRBJ2-7; cdr3_aa: CASSSNRDRLSYEQYF; cdr3_nt: TGCGCCAGCAGCTCCAACCGGGACAGGCTTTCCTACGAGCAGTACTTC
d_call: TRBD1; v_call: TRBV30; cdr3_length: 11; clone_size: NA; j_call: TRBJ1-2; cdr3_aa: CAWMTGAPGTF; cdr3_nt: TGTGCCTGGATGACAGGGGCGCCGGGGACCTTC
d_call: NA; v_call: TRBV10-1; cdr3_length: 17; clone_size: NA; j_call: TRBJ1-4; cdr3_aa: CASSEETGQPRHEKLFF; cdr3_nt: TGCGCCAGCAGTGAGGAAACCGGACAGCCTCGACATGAAAAACTGTTTTTT
d_call: TRBD1; v_call: TRBV5-8; cdr3_length: 19; clone_size: NA; j_call: TRBJ1-5; cdr3_aa: CASSSGQGDSFGSNQPQHF; cdr3_nt: TGTGCCAGCAGCTCTGGACAGGGGGATTCGTTTGGCAGCAATCAGCCCCAGCATTTT
d_call: TRBD1; v_call: TRBV19; cdr3_length: 14; clone_size: NA; j_call: TRBJ1-5; cdr3_aa: CASSRGGGNQPQHF; cdr3_nt: TGTGCCAGTAGTCGAGGGGGCGGCAATCAGCCCCAGCATTTT
d_call: TRBD1; v_call: TRBV9; cdr3_length: 16; clone_size: NA; j_call: TRBJ1-5; cdr3_aa: CASSEGPGQGYQPQHF; cdr3_nt: TGTGCCAGCAGCGAGGGGCCGGGACAGGGATATCAGCCCCAGCATTTT
d_call: TRBD1; v_call: TRBV19; cdr3_length: 14; clone_size: NA; j_call: TRBJ1-6; cdr3_aa: CATTGQGADSPLHF; cdr3_nt: TGTGCCACCACAGGACAGGGGGCAGATTCACCCCTCCACTTT
d_call: TRBD1; v_call: TRBV24-1; cdr3_length: 14; clone_size: NA; j_call: TRBJ2-1; cdr3_aa: CATSDPYRGNEQFF; cdr3_nt: TGTGCCACCAGTGATCCCTACAGGGGGAATGAGCAGTTCTTC
d_call: NA; v_call: TRBV6-4; cdr3_length: 14; clone_size: NA; j_call: TRBJ1-5; cdr3_aa: CASSDLPGLQPQHF; cdr3_nt: TGTGCCAGCAGTGACTTGCCAGGGCTTCAGCCCCAGCATTTT
d_call: TRBD2; v_call: TRBV4-1; cdr3_length: 17; clone_size: NA; j_call: TRBJ2-5; cdr3_aa: CASSQERLGLGGETQYF; cdr3_nt: TGCGCCAGCAGCCAAGAACGCCTGGGACTAGGGGGAGAGACCCAGTACTTC
d_call: NA; v_call: TRBV18; cdr3_length: 17; clone_size: NA; j_call: TRBJ2-2; cdr3_aa: CASSRKQGTGNTGELFF; cdr3_nt: TGTGCCAGCTCCCGCAAACAGGGCACGGGAAACACCGGGGAGCTGTTTTTT
d_call: TRBD2; v_call: TRBV10-3; cdr3_length: 14; clone_size: NA; j_call: TRBJ2-1; cdr3_aa: CAISGGLAGYEQFF; cdr3_nt: TGTGCCATCAGTGGGGGACTAGCGGGCTATGAGCAGTTCTTC
d_call: NA; v_call: TRBV3-1/TRBV3-2; cdr3_length: 12; clone_size: NA; j_call: TRBJ1-4; cdr3_aa: CASKGGNEKLFF; cdr3_nt: TGTGCCAGCAAAGGCGGGAATGAAAAACTGTTTTTT
d_call: TRBD1; v_call: TRBV24-1; cdr3_length: 13; clone_size: NA; j_call: TRBJ1-5; cdr3_aa: CATRQGHNQPQHF; cdr3_nt: TGTGCCACGCGACAGGGGCACAATCAGCCCCAGCATTTT
d_call: TRBD1; v_call: TRBV29-1; cdr3_length: 12; clone_size: few; j_call: TRBJ1-1; cdr3_aa: CSVAGTGAEAFF; cdr3_nt: TGCAGCGTCGCCGGGACAGGGGCTGAAGCTTTCTTT
d_call: NA; v_call: TRBV7-7; cdr3_length: 15; clone_size: NA; j_call: TRBJ2-5; cdr3_aa: CASSLVGGIQETQYF; cdr3_nt: TGTGCCAGCAGCTTAGTAGGGGGAATCCAAGAGACCCAGTACTTC
d_call: NA; v_call: TRBV11-2; cdr3_length: 16; clone_size: NA; j_call: TRBJ2-1; cdr3_aa: CASSYIPGSGDNEQFF; cdr3_nt: TGTGCCAGCAGCTACATACCGGGTAGCGGCGACAATGAGCAGTTCTTC
d_call: NA; v_call: TRBV25-1; cdr3_length: 13; clone_size: few; j_call: TRBJ1-1; cdr3_aa: CASLQGANTEAFF; cdr3_nt: TGTGCCAGCCTACAGGGAGCGAACACTGAAGCTTTCTTT
d_call: NA; v_call: TRBV7-9; cdr3_length: 12; clone_size: few; j_call: TRBJ2-2; cdr3_aa: CASTRAPGELFF; cdr3_nt: TGTGCCAGTACTAGGGCTCCCGGGGAGCTGTTTTTT
d_call: NA; v_call: TRBV9; cdr3_length: 15; clone_size: NA; j_call: TRBJ1-2; cdr3_aa: CASSVDGRANYGYTF; cdr3_nt: TGTGCCAGCAGCGTAGATGGCAGGGCTAACTATGGCTACACCTTC
d_call: NA; v_call: TRBV27; cdr3_length: 14; clone_size: NA; j_call: TRBJ2-4; cdr3_aa: CASSSHRVTDIQYF; cdr3_nt: TGTGCCAGCAGTTCCCACAGGGTCACGGACATTCAGTACTTC